This T cell receptor beta chain was retrieved from a study of blood T cell repertoires in COVID-19. About the study: Acute-phase and convalescent COVID-19 samples originated in the United States, Italy and Spain. PBMCs, B-cell-depleted T cells, or T cells provided the cDNA or gDNA that made up the material.

Losses at the gene ends were 4 bases for V and 3 bases for J; bases not matched to a gene: 6. The germline V gene encodes CDR1 LNHDA and CDR2 SQIVND (reference sequence). The CDR3 runs 15 residues. This clone turned up a few times. The study assigned cohorts using participant-reported clinical history. As handled by the study authors: Reference gene primer amplification gave estimated nucleated cell counts. Clones were sequenced by immunoSEQ multiplex PCR, and TCRdb holds only the in-frame ones, with some missing. The V and J calls and clone size are taken from that table; D and trimming were inferred from the DNA. The table has 320,000 or so clones, roughly nine tenths seen once.

This sequence joins TRBV19 and TRBJ2-7, with TRBD1 matching 10 bases. Sequencing was performed on PBMCs or T cells enriched from blood (not recorded which). The origin of this receptor is a man aged 60 to 75 who had recovered from COVID-19. The chain's CDR3 is CASSTDRGQDYEQYF. Here the CDR3 DNA reads TGTGCCAGTAGTACAGACAGGGGGCAGGACTACGAGCAGTACTTC.